Presented here are 9 T cell receptor beta chains from one specimen sequenced in a study of T cells expressing NK-cell markers. Using the 5' RACE reads, TCRdb records one entry per CDR3 protein without DNA. Its clone listing holds 200,000 to 300,000 distinct CDR3 sequences. Sequencing used blood T cells: a sorted CD56 or NKG2C T cell subset, CD4+ or CD8+ T cells, or bulk PBMC T cells (not recorded which). These receptors all come from a man aged 18 to 30 in good health.

The chain is built from TRBV20-1 and TRBJ2-2; without DNA, the TCRdb call of TRBD1 cannot be checked. CDR3 length equals 13 residues. Germline V CDR1 and CDR2: DFQATT, SNEGSKA (reference sequence). The CDR3 reads CSARGHSTGELFF.

The chain couples TRBV11-2 to TRBJ2-1; the TRBD1 assignment by TCRdb is unverifiable without DNA. From germline, CDR1 is SGHAT and CDR2 FQNNGV. The CDR3 has 14 amino acids. The CDR3 protein is CASSYRDPYNEQFF.

The chain uses TRBV15 and TRBJ1-5; the D call from TCRdb, TRBD1, cannot be confirmed without DNA. The CDR3 length is 15 residues. Germline loops: CDR1 LNHNV, CDR2 YYDKDF (reference sequence). CDR3 loop: CATSRDTARDTPQHF.

This chain uses TRBV5-4 with TRBJ1-4. Germline V gene lookup returns CDR1 SGHNT and CDR2 YYREEE (reference sequence). The CDR3 has 15 residues. The CDR3 here is CASSSGTAFNEKLFF.

This sequence joins TRBV5-5 and TRBJ2-1; TCRdb proposes TRBD1, but this gene call is untestable without DNA. The CDR3 loop spans 13 amino acids. Germline V gene data show CDR1 as SGHKS and CDR2 as YYEKEE (reference sequence). CDR3 amino acids: CASRVLRGNEQFF.

This chain joins TRBV29-1 and TRBJ2-5; TCRdb calls TRBD2, which cannot be checked without DNA. The CDR3 covers 11 residues. The germline CDR1 and CDR2 sequences are SQVTM and ANQGSEA. The CDR3 reads CSVGTLETQYF.

The chain couples TRBV7-9 to TRBJ2-1. The germline V gene encodes CDR1 SEHNR and CDR2 FQNEAQ (reference sequence). The CDR3 loop spans 16 amino acids. The CDR3 sequence: CASSPIFQSSYNEQFF.

The rearrangement uses TRBV11-3 and TRBJ2-5; absent DNA, TCRdb's TRBD2 call cannot be checked. Germline assignment: CDR1 SGHNT and CDR2 YENEEA. The CDR3 extends over 14 amino acids. The CDR3 loop is CASSSRRRIETQYF.

The rearrangement links TRBV5-1 to TRBJ2-6. Germline lookup yields CDR1 SGHRS and CDR2 YFSETQ. This CDR3 has 17 residues. The CDR3 sequence is CASSFQISSSGANVLTF.